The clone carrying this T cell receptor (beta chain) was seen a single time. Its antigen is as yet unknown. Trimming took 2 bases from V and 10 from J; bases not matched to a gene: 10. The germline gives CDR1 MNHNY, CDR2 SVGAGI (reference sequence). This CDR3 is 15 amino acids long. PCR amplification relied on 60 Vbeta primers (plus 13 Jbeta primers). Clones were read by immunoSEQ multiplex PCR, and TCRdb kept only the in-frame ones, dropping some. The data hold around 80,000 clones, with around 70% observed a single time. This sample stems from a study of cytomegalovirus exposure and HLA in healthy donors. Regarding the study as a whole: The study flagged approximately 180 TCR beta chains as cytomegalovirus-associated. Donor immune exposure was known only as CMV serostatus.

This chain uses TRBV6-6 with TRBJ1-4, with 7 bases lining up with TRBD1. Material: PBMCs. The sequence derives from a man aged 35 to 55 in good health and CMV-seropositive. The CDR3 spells CASSYQSFTGAKLFF. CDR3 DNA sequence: TGTGCCAGCAGTTACCAGTCCTTCACAGGGGCAAAACTGTTTTTT.